This entry is about one TCR beta chain. This sample stems from a study of blood T cell repertoires in COVID-19. At the level of the study: The analysed material was cDNA or gDNA that came from T cells, B-cell-depleted T cells, or PBMCs.

Method: immunoSEQ multiplex PCR; TCRdb's copy keeps in-frame clones and lacks some. Altogether 98,000 or so clones are present, around 85% being singletons, with the ten largest covering roughly 3.3%. With 6 bases removed from V and 2 bases from J, the gap between germline ends came to 16 bases. The CDR3 loop spans 14 amino acids. The germline CDR1 and CDR2 sequences are SQVTM and ANQGSEA. Source material: peripheral blood. The clonotype was recovered from a woman of 80 years or more with active or convalescent COVID-19. The chain is built from TRBV29-1 and TRBJ2-5, with D perhaps TRBD1 (6 bases). The CDR3 region is CSVKGTGNQETQYF. The CDR3 DNA reads TGCAGCGTGAAGGGAACAGGGAATCAAGAGACCCAGTACTTC.